This section outlines one T cell receptor (beta chain) sequence together with its context. Per the study methods: How many nucleated cells were present was estimated from reference gene primer amplification. Assay: immunoSEQ multiplex PCR; the TCRdb copy retains only in-frame clones and omits some. Clone size and the V and J calls come from that table; the DNA yielded D and trimming. The data hold about 170,000 clones, with 85% observed a single time. Germline values: CDR1 SNHLY, CDR2 FYNNEI. J was trimmed by 6 bases and V by 9 bases; bases with no gene match: 10. CDR3 size: 14 residues. This specimen belongs to a study of blood T cell repertoires in COVID-19.

This rearrangement joins TRBV2 to TRBJ2-1; 8 positions match TRBD2. The clonotype was recovered from a woman older than 75 with COVID-19, enrolled during active disease. Specimen: peripheral blood. CDR3 bases: TGTGCCAGTAAGACCGGGACTAGGCTCAATGAGCAGTTCTTC. The encoded protein is CASKTGTRLNEQFF.